This entry lists 4 T cell receptor beta chains sequenced from one sample in a study of metastatic and nonmetastatic thyroid tumors (TCRdb year 2020). Preparation of the library involved PCR. Sequencing was performed on an Illumina HiSeq 4000. TCRdb applied fastp at Q25 and MiXCR to the public reads, then kept only in-frame beta chains. The sample table holds approximately 65,000 clones, of which about 3.8% were seen once. The top ten clones comprise about 20% of the sample. No patient had received any treatment before thyroid surgery. The sample consisted of blood. These receptors came from a female donor with papillary thyroid cancer or a benign thyroid nodule (not recorded which). Some clones in this sample may be carry-over from other donors' samples.

The J gene is TRBJ2-7, the V gene TRBV20-1; 9 bases match TRBD1. Germline V gives CDR1 DFQATT, CDR2 SNEGSKA (reference sequence). The V gene end was trimmed by 0 bases and the J gene end by 2 bases; junction bases not matched to a gene: 5. The length of the CDR3 is 15 residues. CDR3 residues: CSAREGTGLAYEQYF. As DNA, the CDR3 is TGCAGTGCTAGAGAAGGGACAGGGTTAGCCTACGAGCAGTACTTC.

In its sample, this clone was seen a few times. V is TRBV5-1 and J is TRBJ2-1; D may be TRBD1 or TRBD2 (5 bases each). The CDR3 loop spans 13 amino acids. Per germline, CDR1 SGHRS and CDR2 YFSETQ. V was clipped by 4 bases and J by 9 bases, with 14 bases between them. DNA of the CDR3: TGCGCCAGCAGCAGGGGAGCATCAGTTGAGCAGTTCTTC. Protein product: CASSRGASVEQFF.

This clone has ten or more counts. The chain recombines TRBV20-1 with TRBJ1-1, with 8 bases matching TRBD1. CDR3 size: 14 residues. The germline V gene has CDR1 DFQATT and CDR2 SNEGSKA (reference sequence). After removal of 4 bases from V and 1 base from J, the junction contained 5 bases not matched to a gene. The CDR3 region is CSAKRTGRNTEAFF. CDR3 nucleotide sequence: TGCAGTGCTAAACGGACAGGGAGGAACACTGAAGCTTTCTTT.

Concerning this clone: A much bigger clone sits one base away, suggesting this may be a read error. The chain combines TRBV20-1 with TRBJ2-3; the match to TRBD2 covers 8 bases. Germline loops: CDR1 DFQATT, CDR2 SNEGSKA (reference sequence). Unmatched junction bases numbered 10, after V lost 6 bases and J lost 2 bases. This CDR3 contains 15 residues. The CDR3 sequence: CSADIVTSVTDTQYF. The DNA for the CDR3 is TGCAGTGCCGATATAGTGACTAGCGTCACAGATACGCAGTATTTT.